What follows is one T cell receptor (beta chain) and its context. These data come from a study of Graves' ophthalmopathy and Graves' hyperthyroidism. CDR3 length equals 16 residues. Per the germline V gene, CDR1 is MNHEY and CDR2 is SVGEGT. The germline V and J ends were trimmed by 0 bases and 2 bases, with 14 bases remaining between them. As the template, RNA transcripts were used to amplify TCR beta CDR3 regions. HTBI primers served in a first-round RT-PCR, which a second-round multiplex PCR followed. TCRdb independently ran MiXCR on the multiplex PCR reads; one entry per CDR3 protein. Of some 360,000 distinct CDR3 sequences in the sample, about a sixth are singletons; the top ten hold 2% to 3%. Stable hyperthyroidism meant no ophthalmopathy within 18 months of follow-up. A diagnosis was made from clinical symptoms together with serum thyroxine, TRAb, thyroid ultrasound and orbital computed tomography.

Sequencing was performed on peripheral blood. This TCR was recovered from an adult woman with stable Graves' hyperthyroidism. The rearrangement uses TRBV6-2 or TRBV6-3 and TRBJ2-7, with a tentative D call TRBD2 (5 bases). The CDR3 here is CASSYSRGPGPYEQYF. The CDR3 DNA reads as TGTGCCAGCAGTTACTCGAGAGGGCCTGGCCCCTACGAGCAGTACTTC.